These T cell receptor beta chains were read from a single sample in a study of identical twins. TCRdb reprocessed the 5' RACE reads via MiXCR and lists one record per CDR3 protein. Of 750,000 to 950,000 distinct CDR3 sequences listed, approximately 13% were seen once; the top ten hold about 1.5%. Another study also made use of these data, one on yellow fever vaccine responses in identical twins.

Sequenced sample: PBMCs. The receptor set was obtained from a woman younger than 35 in good health. Both conserved end residues are part of each CDR3. D genes are given only for firm matches. Clone size appears in some rows only: once, few, many, or a class for an expanded clone.

clone_size j_call d_call v_call cdr3_aa cdr3_nt
NA TRBJ2-2 TRBD2 TRBV6-1 CASSGLAGGRGGELFF TGTGCCAGCAGTGGGCTAGCGGGAGGTCGGGGCGGGGAGCTGTTTTTT
many TRBJ2-1 NA TRBV7-9 CASSLGLTGVSNNEQFF TGTGCCAGCAGCTTAGGGTTAACGGGAGTCTCAAACAATGAGCAGTTCTTC
few TRBJ1-6 NA TRBV20-1 CSASRGNNSPLHF TGCAGTGCTAGTCGGGGGAATAATTCACCCCTCCACTTT
many TRBJ2-1 NA TRBV12-3/TRBV12-4 CASSFSGPNHNEQFF TGTGCCAGCAGTTTTTCGGGACCCAATCACAATGAGCAGTTCTTC
NA TRBJ2-6 NA TRBV15 CATSRDPRGLPSGANVLTF TGTGCCACCAGCAGAGATCCTCGGGGTCTCCCGTCTGGGGCCAACGTCCTGACTTTC
few TRBJ1-5 NA TRBV5-5 CASSLIGVGQPQHF TGTGCCAGCAGCTTGATCGGGGTTGGACAGCCCCAGCATTTT
few TRBJ2-7 NA TRBV12-3/TRBV12-4 CASSGPREQYF TGTGCCAGCAGTGGACCGCGGGAGCAGTACTTC
few TRBJ2-1 TRBD1 TRBV29-1 CSVEELQGVRDNEQFF TGCAGCGTTGAAGAACTCCAGGGGGTCAGGGACAATGAGCAGTTCTTC
NA TRBJ1-6 NA TRBV12-3/TRBV12-4 CASSFFRDSPLHF TGTGCCAGCAGTTTTTTCCGAGATTCACCCCTCCACTTT
NA TRBJ2-7 NA TRBV2 CASKVSQSYEQYF TGTGCCAGCAAAGTGTCACAGTCCTACGAGCAGTACTTC
NA TRBJ2-7 TRBD2 TRBV15 CATSRATRTSGPSYEQYF TGTGCCACCAGCAGAGCCACAAGGACTAGCGGGCCTTCCTACGAGCAGTACTTC
many TRBJ1-1 TRBD1 TRBV10-3 CAISEVQGGLSEAFF TGTGCCATCAGTGAAGTCCAGGGGGGATTATCTGAAGCTTTCTTT
few TRBJ2-7 TRBD1 TRBV28 CASSSGTGGDEQYF TGTGCCAGCAGCTCCGGGACAGGGGGCGACGAGCAGTACTTC
few TRBJ1-1 NA TRBV9 CASSVEARARTFF TGTGCCAGCAGCGTAGAAGCCAGGGCTCGGACTTTCTTT
NA TRBJ1-4 TRBD1 TRBV28 CASRGQMANEKLFF TGTGCCAGCAGGGGACAGATGGCTAATGAAAAACTGTTTTTT
few TRBJ2-2 NA TRBV14 CASCEGTGELFF TGTGCCAGCTGCGAAGGGACCGGGGAGCTGTTTTTT
few TRBJ1-2 NA TRBV12-3/TRBV12-4 CASTVMANYGYTF TGTGCCAGCACTGTTATGGCTAACTATGGCTACACCTTC
NA TRBJ2-5 TRBD2 TRBV12-3/TRBV12-4 CASRGRRGGSETQYF TGTGCCAGCCGCGGGCGTCGGGGGGGCTCAGAGACCCAGTACTTC
few TRBJ1-4 NA TRBV2 CASSVGTHQLFF TGTGCCAGCAGTGTAGGGACACATCAACTGTTTTTT
NA TRBJ2-7 TRBD1 TRBV6-1 CASSRQGLYYEQYF TGTGCCAGCAGTCGACAGGGGTTATACTACGAGCAGTACTTC
NA TRBJ1-1 NA TRBV6-5 CASSRLQRALVGTEAFF TGTGCCAGCAGCCGTTTACAGAGGGCATTGGTTGGGACTGAAGCTTTCTTT
few TRBJ1-5 TRBD1 TRBV28 CASPPGQGTLLQPQHF TGTGCCAGCCCTCCGGGACAGGGAACCTTGCTTCAGCCCCAGCATTTT
many TRBJ2-1 TRBD2 TRBV11-2 CASSLDGGREGNEQFF TGTGCCAGCAGCTTAGATGGAGGGCGGGAGGGGAATGAGCAGTTCTTC
NA TRBJ2-7 TRBD1 TRBV12-3/TRBV12-4 CANSRSTGKGEQYF TGTGCCAACAGTCGTTCGACAGGGAAGGGCGAGCAGTACTTC
few TRBJ2-2 NA TRBV4-2 CASSQVQGPNGGELFF TGTGCCAGCAGCCAGGTTCAGGGACCCAACGGCGGGGAGCTGTTTTTT
NA TRBJ2-1 TRBD2 TRBV5-4 CASSNRRLAGYNNEQFF TGTGCCAGCAGCAATAGAAGACTAGCGGGATATAACAATGAGCAGTTCTTC
NA TRBJ2-4 TRBD1 TRBV12-3/TRBV12-4 CASRPQGADIQYF TGTGCCAGCAGGCCCCAGGGGGCCGACATTCAGTACTTC
NA TRBJ2-1 NA TRBV5-1 CASSTQGGSSYNEQFF TGCGCCAGCAGCACCCAGGGGGGGAGCTCCTACAATGAGCAGTTCTTC
NA TRBJ2-3 TRBD2 TRBV7-6 CASSLFLAGARASTDTQYF TGTGCCAGCAGCTTATTTCTAGCGGGGGCCCGTGCTAGCACAGATACGCAGTATTTT